The next 29 T cell receptor beta chains were all read from a single sample in a study of blood T cell repertoires in COVID-19. Profiling relied on immunoSEQ multiplex PCR, and the TCRdb table lists in-frame clones only, not all of them. The repertoire holds roughly 120,000 clones, with more than 60% as singletons. The source material was peripheral blood. Receptors were obtained from a man aged 45 to 65 with acute or convalescent COVID-19.

The chain employs TRBV5-1 and TRBJ1-1; possibly TRBD1 for D (6 bases). CDR1 is SGHRS, CDR2 YFSETQ, per germline. CDR3 length equals 13 residues. The V gene lost 4 bases and the J gene lost 1 base, with 8 bases spanning the gap. CDR3 sequence (DNA): TGCGCCAGCAGCGAGGACAGGAACACTGAAGCTTTCTTT. This translates into CASSEDRNTEAFF.

This clone was recorded a few times. This chain uses TRBV14 with TRBJ1-2; D is uncertain. This CDR3 is built from 13 residues. The V end lost 3 bases, the J end lost 6 bases, and 11 bases lay between the germline ends. Germline V gene data show CDR1 as SGHDN and CDR2 as FVKESK. Here the CDR3 reads CASSQVLVDGYTF. CDR3 coding DNA: TGTGCCAGCAGCCAGGTTTTAGTGGATGGCTACACCTTC.

V gene TRBV27 combines with J gene TRBJ2-7; D might be TRBD2 (7 bases). This CDR3 has 15 residues. The germline V and J ends were trimmed by 5 bases and 3 bases, with 17 bases remaining between them. Germline lookup yields CDR1 MNHEY and CDR2 SMNVEV (reference sequence). The CDR3 DNA reads as TGTGCCAGCAGTATTGGGGGGGCGCAAGTCTACGAGCAGTACTTC. Encoded protein: CASSIGGAQVYEQYF.

This chain connects TRBV10-1 to TRBJ2-3, with 8 bases lining up with TRBD2. V lost 4 bases to trimming and J lost 2 bases; unmatched junction nucleotides: 5. There are 15 residues in the CDR3. CDR1 WNHNN and CDR2 SYGVQD come from the germline V gene (reference sequence). The chain's CDR3 is CASSGSGDPTDTQYF. In nucleotides, the CDR3 is TGCGCCAGCAGTGGTAGCGGGGACCCCACAGATACGCAGTATTTT.

V gene TRBV6-1 combines with J gene TRBJ1-1, with 7 bases aligning to TRBD1. The CDR3 has 15 residues. Trimming at V came to 0 bases and at J to 5 bases, leaving 6 bases not matched to a gene. CDR1 MNHNS and CDR2 SASEGT come from the germline V gene. The CDR3 sequence: CASSEAGGGDTEAFF. For the CDR3, the DNA is TGTGCCAGCAGTGAAGCCGGAGGGGGCGATACTGAAGCTTTCTTT.

This chain links TRBV19 with TRBJ1-2; TRBD1 aligns across 8 bases. V shed 4 bases and J 8 bases; nucleotides not matched to a gene: 12. Germline CDR1 is LNHDA and CDR2 is SQIVND (reference sequence). The CDR3 contains 15 residues. The CDR3 DNA reads TGTGCCAGTAGTACTGGACAGGGAACCCTTAGAGGCTACACCTTC. It is translated as CASSTGQGTLRGYTF. The whole variable domain, filled in from reference TRBV19 and TRBJ1-2, reads DGGITQSPKYLFRKEGQNVTLSCEQNLNHDAMYWYRQDPGQGLRLIYYSQIVNDFQKGDIAEGYSVSREKKESFPLTVTSAQKNPTAFYLCASSTGQGTLRGYTFGSGTRLTVV.

This clone was recorded once. Other DNA sequences from this sample encode an identical CDR3 as well. The V call is TRBV12-3 or TRBV12-4, the J call TRBJ2-7; tentative D call: TRBD1 (5 bases). Trimming removed 2 bases from V and 4 bases from J, with 6 bases in between. The CDR3 consists of 12 residues. CDR3 sequence: CASSLQGYEQYF. The CDR3 coding sequence is TGTGCCAGCAGTTTACAGGGATACGAGCAGTACTTC.

The chain links TRBV29-1 to TRBJ2-1, with 14 bases fitting TRBD2. Trimming at V came to 5 bases and at J to 10 bases, leaving 1 base not matched to a gene. CDR3 length: 12 amino acids. Germline V gene data show CDR1 as SQVTM and CDR2 as ANQGSEA. The CDR3 reads CSVRLAGGEQFF. The CDR3 nucleotides are TGCAGCGTTCGACTAGCGGGGGGGGAGCAGTTCTTC.

The chain is built from TRBV29-1 and TRBJ2-5; TRBD2 is a possible D gene (6 bases). The length of the CDR3 is 15 residues. Trimming left V 4 bases short and J 3 bases short, with 18 bases between. Germline CDR1 SQVTM, CDR2 ANQGSEA. CDR3 sequence reads: CSVGRTSWVEETQYF. The CDR3 region has the DNA TGCAGCGTTGGGAGAACTAGCTGGGTAGAAGAGACCCAGTACTTC.

The chain is built from TRBV2 and TRBJ2-2; 7 nucleotides line up with TRBD1. Germline CDR1 and CDR2: SNHLY and FYNNEI. J lost 7 bases, V lost 3 bases, and 5 bases had no gene match. The CDR3 has 14 residues. CDR3 sequence reads: CASSDAGGVGELFF. In DNA, the CDR3 is TGTGCCAGCAGTGACGCAGGGGGTGTCGGGGAGCTGTTTTTT. The complete variable domain, with remaining parts taken from reference TRBV2 and TRBJ2-2, reads EPEVTQTPSHQVTQMGQEVILRCVPISNHLYFYWYRQILGQKVEFLVSFYNNEISEKSEIFDDQFSVERPDGSNFTLKIRSTKLEDSAMYFCASSDAGGVGELFFGEGSRLTVL.

The genes are TRBV6-5 and TRBJ2-7; D gene uncertain. Trimming pared 7 bases from V and 0 bases from J, leaving 13 bases between. CDR1 is MNHEY, CDR2 SVGAGI, per germline. This CDR3 is built from 14 residues. CDR3: CASTPRLDSYEQYF. The CDR3 DNA reads TGTGCCAGCACCCCAAGACTGGACTCCTACGAGCAGTACTTC.

The chain has TRBV7-8 and TRBJ1-1, with 7 bases identical to TRBD1. Germline CDR1 reads SGHVS; CDR2 reads FQNEAQ. CDR3 size: 13 residues. Unmatched junction bases numbered 9, after V lost 4 bases and J lost 10 bases. CDR3: CASSSNQGVGAFF. The CDR3 DNA is TGTGCCAGCAGCTCCAACCAGGGGGTTGGAGCTTTCTTT.

This sequence joins TRBV27 and TRBJ1-5, with D possibly being TRBD1 (6 bases). Trimming cost V 6 bases and J 5 bases, with 14 bases left between them. The germline V gene has CDR1 MNHEY and CDR2 SMNVEV (reference sequence). The CDR3 runs to 14 residues. The DNA for the CDR3 is TGTGCCAGCAGCCCAACAGGGTTTGATCAGCCCCAGCATTTT. As protein: CASSPTGFDQPQHF.

The chain carries TRBV7-8 and TRBJ1-1; 11 bases map to TRBD1. The V gene's germline CDR1 is SGHVS and CDR2 FQNEAQ. The CDR3 consists of 15 residues. The J segment lost 12 bases and the V segment lost 2 bases, leaving 11 bases of the junction unmatched. This CDR3 reads CASSLRTGGFGRSFF. CDR3 DNA: TGTGCCAGCAGCTTACGGACAGGGGGCTTTGGGAGATCTTTCTTT.

The rearrangement links TRBV6-1 to TRBJ2-1, with 10 bases that match TRBD2. The CDR3 has 16 amino acids. Germline CDR1 MNHNS, CDR2 SASEGT. The V segment lost 3 bases and the J segment 8 bases; nucleotides outside the gene matches: 10. The CDR3 loop is CASSELSGGAVYEQFF. The CDR3 DNA is TGTGCCAGCAGTGAGTTAAGCGGGGGGGCCGTCTATGAGCAGTTCTTC.

This chain connects TRBV6-2 or TRBV6-3 to TRBJ2-4, with 7 nucleotides matching TRBD1. CDR3 length: 21 residues. V gave up 3 bases and J gave up 0 bases; unmatched junction bases: 20. Germline V gene data show CDR1 as MNHEY and CDR2 as SVGEGT. The CDR3 DNA follows: TGTGCCAGCAGTTATAGGGGGCCTTGGGTAGGGGAGCGGCTAGCCAAAAACATTCAGTACTTC. Translated, it gives CASSYRGPWVGERLAKNIQYF.

J is TRBJ1-2 and V is TRBV3-1 (or the pseudogene TRBV3-2); D not certain. Trimming took off 2 bases at V and 2 bases at J, with 6 bases between the two ends. CDR1 and CDR2 from the germline V gene are LGHDT and YNNKEL (reference sequence). This CDR3 contains 13 residues. This chain's CDR3 is CASSQTSNYGYTF. The DNA for the CDR3 is TGTGCCAGCAGCCAAACATCGAACTATGGCTACACCTTC.

The V and J genes are TRBV7-2 and TRBJ1-5; D remains unclear. This CDR3 has 14 amino acids. Germline V lookup: CDR1 SGHTA, CDR2 FQGNSA. V was clipped by 3 bases and J by 1 base, with 7 bases between them. The CDR3 loop reads CASSLQISNQPQHF. The DNA of the CDR3 is TGTGCCAGCAGCTTGCAGATCAGCAATCAGCCCCAGCATTTT.

This clone was observed a handful of times. The rearrangement joins TRBV2 to TRBJ2-7, with 10 bases lining up with TRBD1. The CDR3 has 15 residues. Germline CDR1 reads SNHLY; CDR2 reads FYNNEI. The ends lost 6 bases at V and 5 bases at J; junction bases unmatched: 10. The CDR3 protein is CASSLGGTGDDEQYF. Written as DNA, the CDR3 is TGTGCCAGCAGCCTAGGGGGGACAGGGGATGACGAGCAGTACTTC. Full variable domain (remainder filled in from reference TRBV2 and TRBJ2-7): EPEVTQTPSHQVTQMGQEVILRCVPISNHLYFYWYRQILGQKVEFLVSFYNNEISEKSEIFDDQFSVERPDGSNFTLKIRSTKLEDSAMYFCASSLGGTGDDEQYFGPGTRLTVT.

The J gene is TRBJ2-1, the V gene TRBV5-4; D is unresolved. Germline-derived CDR1 and CDR2 are SGHNT and YYREEE (reference sequence). The CDR3 has 14 amino acids. With 3 bases removed from V and 5 bases from J, the gap between germline ends came to 12 bases. The CDR3 coding sequence is TGTGCCAGCAGCTACAGTTGGGCTCACAATGAGCAGTTCTTC. It encodes CASSYSWAHNEQFF.

This clone is labeled as large. V gene TRBV30 combines with J gene TRBJ2-3, with a weak D call TRBD2 (6 bases). The CDR3 extends over 14 amino acids. V gave up 3 bases and J gave up 4 bases, with 14 bases separating them. Germline CDR1 is GTSNPN and CDR2 is SVGIG (reference sequence). CDR3 bases: TGTGCCTGGAGGGAGGGCAGGGAGGCAGATACGCAGTATTTT. This gives the protein CAWREGREADTQYF.

The CDR3 DNA reads as TGCGCCAGCAGCTTGGAATTGGGGGGGGCTGATGGCTACACCTTC. Protein: CASSLELGGADGYTF. This rearrangement joins TRBV5-1 to TRBJ1-2; perhaps TRBD1 as D (6 bases). The length of the CDR3 is 15 residues. Trimming stripped 0 bases from V and 6 bases from J, with 15 bases between. From germline, CDR1 is SGHRS and CDR2 YFSETQ.

CDR3 coding DNA: TGCGCCAGCAGCCCCAGGGACACCAATATGAACACTGAAGCTTTCTTT. Translating gives CASSPRDTNMNTEAFF. The chain employs TRBV5-1 and TRBJ1-1; tentative D call: TRBD1 (6 bases). Germline CDR1 is SGHRS and CDR2 is YFSETQ. Deletions cut 4 bases from V and 0 bases from J, with 16 bases between. CDR3 length: 16 amino acids.

The chain joins TRBV11-3 to TRBJ2-1; 9 bases fit TRBD2. V lost 0 bases and J lost 6; bases outside the gene matches: 3. The CDR3 is 15 amino acids. Per the germline V gene, CDR1 is SGHNT and CDR2 is YENEEA. CDR3 in amino acids: CASSLDQAGGNEQFF. The CDR3 bases are TGTGCCAGCAGCTTAGATCAAGCGGGAGGCAATGAGCAGTTCTTC.

This rearrangement joins TRBV30 to TRBJ1-5; no reliable D call. This CDR3 spans 15 amino acids. V was pared by 1 base and J by 7 bases, with 17 bases between. Germline assignment: CDR1 GTSNPN and CDR2 SVGIG (reference sequence). CDR3 coding DNA: TGTGCCTGGAGTGGGGTTGTGGGAGTAAGCCAGCCCCAGCATTTT. Protein sequence: CAWSGVVGVSQPQHF.

This chain connects TRBV14 to TRBJ2-3, with D possibly matching TRBD2 (7 bases). Per germline, CDR1 SGHDN and CDR2 FVKESK. The CDR3 runs 16 residues. V gave up 1 base and J gave up 4 bases, with 15 bases separating them. This CDR3 is CASSQGPGGGADTQYF. In DNA, the CDR3 is TGTGCCAGCAGCCAAGGCCCGGGGGGCGGGGCAGATACGCAGTATTTT. Full variable domain (missing parts from reference TRBV14 and TRBJ2-3): EAGVTQFPSHSVIEKGQTVTLRCDPISGHDNLYWYRRVMGKEIKFLLHFVKESKQDESGMPNNRFLAERTGGTYSTLKVQPAELEDSGVYFCASSQGPGGGADTQYFGPGTRLTVL.

This clone came up a few times. The V gene is TRBV9, the J gene TRBJ2-3, with TRBD2 matching 10 bases. Trimming cost V 0 bases and J 4 bases; bases outside gene matches: 8. Germline V gene sequence: CDR1 SGDLS, CDR2 YYNGEE. This CDR3 comprises 17 residues. CDR3 region: CASSVGPAGGGADTQYF. CDR3 nucleotide sequence: TGTGCCAGCAGCGTAGGTCCAGCGGGAGGGGGGGCAGATACGCAGTATTTT.

The rearrangement joins TRBV19 to TRBJ1-2; the D is unclear. The ends were cut back, 4 bases at V and 0 bases at J, with 15 bases in the middle. Germline V CDR1 and CDR2: LNHDA, SQIVND (reference sequence). CDR3 length equals 16 residues. For the CDR3, the DNA is TGTGCCAGTAGTACCGCCTTGGGGAGGACTAACTATGGCTACACCTTC. Protein sequence: CASSTALGRTNYGYTF.

The chain has TRBV5-4 and TRBJ2-5, with 11 nucleotides matching TRBD2. The germline CDR1 and CDR2 sequences are SGHNT and YYREEE (reference sequence). Germline trimming cut 4 bases from V and 2 bases from J; bases unmatched to any gene: 4. This CDR3 has 15 residues. The CDR3 DNA follows: TGTGCCAGCAGCATGCGACTAGCGGGGCAAGAGACCCAGTACTTC. Translated: CASSMRLAGQETQYF.